The 23 T cell receptor beta chains in this list originate from one sample, sequenced in a study of OX40 agonist ivuxolimab in advanced cancers. The method was immunoSEQ multiplex PCR; TCRdb's version includes in-frame clones alone and lacks a portion of them. The sample lists roughly 55,000 clones; around 88% were seen once. The sequenced sample was CD4+ or CD8+ T cells sorted from blood, obtained in a trial of the OX40 agonist ivuxolimab. The source is an adult with an advanced solid tumor such as melanoma, head and neck, liver or kidney cancer.

This rearrangement joins TRBV15 to TRBJ2-3; no reliable D call. V was clipped by 2 bases and J by 4 bases, with 4 bases between them. Germline loops: CDR1 LNHNV, CDR2 YYDKDF (reference sequence). CDR3 size: 12 residues. This chain's CDR3 is CATSRPPDTQYF. DNA of the CDR3: TGTGCCACCAGCAGACCACCAGATACGCAGTATTTT.

The V call is TRBV6-5, the J call TRBJ1-1; D may be TRBD1 (5 bases). Trimming took 4 bases from V and 3 from J, leaving 9 bases between them. CDR3 length: 13 amino acids. Looked up from germline, CDR1 is MNHEY and CDR2 is SVGAGI. The CDR3 region is CASSWGEDTEAFF. In nucleotides, the CDR3 is TGTGCCAGCAGTTGGGGGGAGGACACTGAAGCTTTCTTT.

The V gene is TRBV15, the J gene TRBJ2-2; perhaps TRBD2 as D (5 bases). Trimming took 8 bases from V and 5 from J, leaving 6 bases between them. The CDR3 has 11 amino acids. Germline values: CDR1 LNHNV, CDR2 YYDKDF (reference sequence). The CDR3 DNA reads as TGTGCCACCCGGAGGACCGGGGAGCTGTTTTTT. Protein product: CATRRTGELFF. The variable domain in full, completed from reference TRBV15 and TRBJ2-2, reads DAMVIQNPRYQVTQFGKPVTLSCSQTLNHNVMYWYQQKSSQAPKLLFHYYDKDFNNEADTPDNFQSRRPNTSFCFLDIRSPGLGDTAMYLCATRRTGELFFGEGSRLTVL.

V is TRBV20-1 and J is TRBJ1-2; D unclear. There are 9 residues in the CDR3. The V end lost 5 bases, the J end lost 8 bases, and 6 bases lay between the germline ends. Germline V gene data show CDR1 as DFQATT and CDR2 as SNEGSKA (reference sequence). The CDR3 DNA reads TGCAGTGCTTCAGACGGCTACACCTTC. This sequence encodes CSASDGYTF.

The chain uses TRBV7-9 and TRBJ2-7; a possible D gene is TRBD1 (5 bases). Per the germline V gene, CDR1 is SEHNR and CDR2 is FQNEAQ (reference sequence). The V end lost 5 bases, the J end lost 6 bases, and 11 bases lay between the germline ends. The CDR3 is 12 amino acids. This CDR3 reads CASSTTVPEQYF. DNA of the CDR3: TGTGCCAGCAGCACGACAGTCCCCGAGCAGTACTTC.

V is TRBV11-2 and J is TRBJ2-1, with D unresolved. The CDR3 totals 11 residues. The V end was cut by 3 bases, the J end by 9 bases, with 6 bases between. Germline V gene data show CDR1 as SGHAT and CDR2 as FQNNGV. The CDR3 region is CASSFNGEQFF. The CDR3 DNA is TGTGCCAGCAGCTTTAACGGTGAGCAGTTCTTC.

This clone was detected a few times. V gene TRBV6-6 combines with J gene TRBJ1-6; maybe TRBD1 (5 bases). With 4 bases removed from V and 10 bases from J, the gap between germline ends came to 14 bases. Germline V CDR1 and CDR2: MNHNY, SVGAGI (reference sequence). The CDR3 spans 14 residues. CDR3 DNA: TGTGCCAGCAGTTCCGGGACTGTCCTGTCACCCCTCCACTTT. Translation: CASSSGTVLSPLHF.

About this clone: A read error may produce the germline difference seen at one junction end. This chain connects TRBV29-1 to TRBJ2-7, with D perhaps TRBD2 (6 bases). The germline V gene has CDR1 SQVTM and CDR2 ANQGSEA. CDR3 length: 14 residues. The CDR3 sequence: CSVELGLLWNEQHF. The CDR3 bases are TGCAGCGTTGAATTGGGACTCCTGTGGAACGAGCAGCACTTC.

This chain links TRBV7-9 with TRBJ1-3; the D is unclear. V shed 3 bases and J shed 0 bases, with 6 bases lying between them. Germline V lookup: CDR1 SEHNR, CDR2 FQNEAQ (reference sequence). CDR3 length: 14 residues. CDR3 in amino acids: CASSLMTSGNTIYF. DNA for the CDR3: TGTGCCAGCAGCTTGATGACCTCTGGAAACACCATATATTTT.

This sequence joins TRBV9 and TRBJ2-6; D is unclear. CDR1 and CDR2 from the germline V gene are SGDLS and YYNGEE. Deletions cut 3 bases from V and 2 bases from J, with 15 bases between. The length of the CDR3 is 17 residues. As DNA, the CDR3 is TGTGCCAGCAGCGCCGTGATCCCCGGCACTGGGGCCAACGTCCTGACTTTC. The encoded protein is CASSAVIPGTGANVLTF.

The chain is built from TRBV5-1 and TRBJ1-2, with TRBD1 matching over 9 bases. Germline values: CDR1 SGHRS, CDR2 YFSETQ. With V trimmed by 4 bases and J by 8 bases, 6 bases remained unmatched. This CDR3 spans 13 amino acids. CDR3 protein: CASSTGQGDGYTF. CDR3 DNA: TGCGCCAGCAGCACGGGACAGGGAGACGGCTACACCTTC.

The chain employs TRBV14 and TRBJ1-2; no firm D call. Germline V lookup: CDR1 SGHDN, CDR2 FVKESK. Trimming shortened V by 1 base and J by 0 bases, and 3 bases separated the two germline ends. The length of the CDR3 is 13 residues. CDR3 amino acids: CASSQGANYGYTF. CDR3 bases: TGTGCCAGCAGCCAAGGCGCTAACTATGGCTACACCTTC.

The table lists this clone with a count of one. The V and J genes are TRBV25-1 and TRBJ2-1; TRBD1 agrees at 7 bases. After removal of 3 bases from V and 3 bases from J, the junction contained 8 bases not matched to a gene. Germline-derived CDR1 and CDR2 are MGHDK and SYGVNS. The CDR3 runs 16 residues. DNA for the CDR3: TGTGCCAGCAGTGACCACGGACAGGTGTTCTACAATGAGCAGTTCTTC. This codes for CASSDHGQVFYNEQFF.

This clone has more than one count but fewer than ten. J is TRBJ2-3 and V is TRBV6-4; 10 bases match TRBD1. The CDR3 is 17 residues long. From germline, CDR1 is MRHNA and CDR2 SNTAGT. The ends lost 3 bases at V and 1 base at J; junction bases unmatched: 7. In DNA, the CDR3 is TGTGCCAGCAGTGAAACCCCCGGGACAGGGGGCACAGATACGCAGTATTTT. Translating it yields CASSETPGTGGTDTQYF.

The chain has TRBV2 and TRBJ1-1; perhaps TRBD1 as D (5 bases). Trimming took 6 bases from V and 3 from J, leaving 8 bases between them. CDR3 length: 12 amino acids. Germline V gene lookup returns CDR1 SNHLY and CDR2 FYNNEI. The CDR3 sequence: CASSGGYTEAFF. The DNA for the CDR3 is TGTGCCAGCAGCGGGGGGTACACTGAAGCTTTCTTT.

V and J are TRBV9 and TRBJ2-1; D remains ambiguous. With 4 bases removed from V and 0 bases from J, the gap between germline ends came to 11 bases. Looked up from germline, CDR1 is SGDLS and CDR2 is YYNGEE. This CDR3 region has 15 residues. The CDR3 loop reads CASSSRTSSYNEQFF. As DNA, the CDR3 is TGTGCCAGCAGCTCCCGGACCAGCTCCTACAATGAGCAGTTCTTC.

The chain employs TRBV6-5 and TRBJ1-1; 7 bases are shared with TRBD1. There are 14 residues in the CDR3. Germline V gene sequence: CDR1 MNHEY, CDR2 SVGAGI. Trimming took 6 bases from V and 0 from J; bases not matched to a gene: 4. DNA of the CDR3: TGTGCCAGCAGGCAGGGGGGAATGAACACTGAAGCTTTCTTT. Amino acids: CASRQGGMNTEAFF.

The V and J genes are TRBV9 and TRBJ2-3, with D hard to call. This CDR3 comprises 13 residues. V was trimmed by 3 bases and J by 1 base, leaving 6 bases between them. In germline, CDR1 is SGDLS, CDR2 YYNGEE. This CDR3 reads CASSETGTDTQYF. The CDR3 nucleotides are TGTGCCAGCAGCGAGACTGGCACAGATACGCAGTATTTT. The full variable domain, rest sourced from reference TRBV9 and TRBJ2-3, is DSGVTQTPKHLITATGQRVTLRCSPRSGDLSVYWYQQSLDQGLQFLIQYYNGEERAKGNILERFSAQQFPDLHSELNLSSLELGDSALYFCASSETGTDTQYFGPGTRLTVL.

The chain is built from TRBV7-9 and TRBJ2-2; a weak D match, TRBD2 (5 bases). The germline CDR1 and CDR2 sequences are SEHNR and FQNEAQ (reference sequence). CDR3 length: 15 amino acids. V was trimmed by 5 bases and J by 0 bases, leaving 10 bases between them. In DNA form, the CDR3 reads TGTGCCAGCAGCCCAGCGGCCTCGAACACCGGGGAGCTGTTTTTT. This gives the protein CASSPAASNTGELFF.

The J gene is TRBJ2-7, the V gene TRBV13; 9 nucleotides line up with TRBD1. Germline assignment: CDR1 PRHDT and CDR2 FYEKMQ (reference sequence). The V and J ends lost 6 bases and 4 bases, in that order; junction bases with no gene match: 10. The CDR3 length is 15 residues. In DNA, the CDR3 is TGTGCCAGCAGTTTTTCCACGGGACAGGGTTACGAGCAGTACTTC. It codes for CASSFSTGQGYEQYF.

The chain links TRBV4-3 to TRBJ1-1, with D maybe TRBD1 (5 bases). Trimming shortened V by 4 bases and J by 6 bases, and 15 bases separated the two germline ends. The CDR3 has 14 residues. From germline, CDR1 is LGHNA and CDR2 YSLEER. CDR3 loop: CASSPLWGRAEAFF. For the CDR3, the DNA is TGCGCCAGCAGCCCCCTTTGGGGGAGGGCTGAAGCTTTCTTT.

The DNA of the CDR3 is TGTGCCATCAGTGGCGGGACCGGGGAGCTGTTTTTT. Translating gives CAISGGTGELFF. The rearrangement uses TRBV10-3 and TRBJ2-2, with a tentative D call TRBD2 (5 bases). Germline CDR1 ENHRY, CDR2 SYGVKD. The CDR3 spans 12 residues. Trimming removed 4 bases from V and 5 bases from J, with 5 bases in between.

The rearrangement links TRBV4-1 to TRBJ1-1, with D hard to call. Trimming pared 4 bases from V and 1 base from J, leaving 19 bases between. The germline V gene has CDR1 MGHRA and CDR2 YSYEKL. This CDR3 comprises 17 residues. CDR3 bases: TGCGCCAGCAGCCCGAACCTATTGACGGCAAAGAACACTGAAGCTTTCTTT. It translates to CASSPNLLTAKNTEAFF.